This T cell receptor (beta chain) stems from a study of shared clonotypes between healthy human individuals. Naive CD45RA+ and memory CD45RA-negative subsets were split from CD4+ cells. Study results and limitations: Though the depth was large, rarefaction showed that sorted-subset sequencing was incomplete.

Assay execution proceeded at the deep level. Profiling relied on immunoSEQ multiplex PCR, and the TCRdb table lists in-frame clones only, not all of them. The repertoire holds about a million clones, about 75% seen once, with about 1.5% in the top ten. On this clone: Its antigen remains unknown.

This CDR3 contains 16 residues. Germline CDR1 and CDR2: SGHTA and FQGTGA. The junction had 12 bases not matched to a gene; V was cut back by 2 bases and J by 8 bases. The chain carries TRBV7-3 and TRBJ1-2; 9 bases align to TRBD1. The sequence derives from a man aged 18 to 35 in good health. The sequenced sample was memory CD4+ T cells sorted from blood. Described subset: CD45RA-negative fraction. CDR3 in amino acids: CASSLARTGGDGGYTF. The CDR3 DNA reads as TGTGCCAGCAGCTTAGCGAGAACAGGGGGCGATGGCGGCTACACCTTC.